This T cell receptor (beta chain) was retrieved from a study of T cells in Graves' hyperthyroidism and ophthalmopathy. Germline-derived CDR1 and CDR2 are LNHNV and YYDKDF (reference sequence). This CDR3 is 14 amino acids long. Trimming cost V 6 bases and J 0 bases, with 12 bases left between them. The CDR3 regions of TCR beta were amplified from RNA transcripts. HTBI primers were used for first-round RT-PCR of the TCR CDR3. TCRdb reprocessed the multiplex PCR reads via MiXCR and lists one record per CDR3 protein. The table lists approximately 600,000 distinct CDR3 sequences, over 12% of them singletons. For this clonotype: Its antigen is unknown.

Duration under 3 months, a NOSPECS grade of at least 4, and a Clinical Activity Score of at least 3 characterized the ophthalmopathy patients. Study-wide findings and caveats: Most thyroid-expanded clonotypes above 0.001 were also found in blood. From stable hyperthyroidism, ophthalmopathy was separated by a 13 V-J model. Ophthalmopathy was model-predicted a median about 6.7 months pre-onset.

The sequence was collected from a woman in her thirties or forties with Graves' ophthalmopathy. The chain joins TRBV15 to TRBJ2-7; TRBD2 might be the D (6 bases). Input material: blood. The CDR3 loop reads CATSLLAPSYEQYF. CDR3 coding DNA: TGTGCCACCAGTCTGCTAGCGCCCTCCTACGAGCAGTACTTC.